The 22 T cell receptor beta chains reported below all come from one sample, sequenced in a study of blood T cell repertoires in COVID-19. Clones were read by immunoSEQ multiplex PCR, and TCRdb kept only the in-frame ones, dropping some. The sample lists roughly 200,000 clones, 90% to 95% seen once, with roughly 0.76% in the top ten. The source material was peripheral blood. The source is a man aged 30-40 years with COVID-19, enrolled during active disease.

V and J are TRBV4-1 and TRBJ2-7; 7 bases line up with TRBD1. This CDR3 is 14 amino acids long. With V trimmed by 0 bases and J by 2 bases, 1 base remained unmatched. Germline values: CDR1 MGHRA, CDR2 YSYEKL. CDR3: CASSQDGTAYEQYF. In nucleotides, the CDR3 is TGCGCCAGCAGCCAAGACGGGACAGCCTACGAGCAGTACTTC.

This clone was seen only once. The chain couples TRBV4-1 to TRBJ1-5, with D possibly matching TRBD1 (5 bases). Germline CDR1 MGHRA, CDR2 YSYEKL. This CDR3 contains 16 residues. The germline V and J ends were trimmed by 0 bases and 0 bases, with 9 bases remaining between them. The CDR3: CASSQEGGYSNQPQHF. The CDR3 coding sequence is TGCGCCAGCAGCCAAGAGGGGGGATATAGCAATCAGCCCCAGCATTTT.

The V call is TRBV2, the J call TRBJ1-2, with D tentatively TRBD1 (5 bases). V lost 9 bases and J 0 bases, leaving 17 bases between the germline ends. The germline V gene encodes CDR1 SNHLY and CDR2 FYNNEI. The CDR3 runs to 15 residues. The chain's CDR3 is CASLTDQPANYGYTF. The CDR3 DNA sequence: TGTGCCAGTCTGACAGACCAGCCAGCTAACTATGGCTACACCTTC.

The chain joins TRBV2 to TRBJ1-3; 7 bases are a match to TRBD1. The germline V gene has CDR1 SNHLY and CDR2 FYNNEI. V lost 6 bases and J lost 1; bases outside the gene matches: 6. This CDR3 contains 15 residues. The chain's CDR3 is CASRETTGSGNTIYF. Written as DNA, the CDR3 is TGTGCCAGCAGAGAAACGACAGGGTCTGGAAACACCATATATTTT.

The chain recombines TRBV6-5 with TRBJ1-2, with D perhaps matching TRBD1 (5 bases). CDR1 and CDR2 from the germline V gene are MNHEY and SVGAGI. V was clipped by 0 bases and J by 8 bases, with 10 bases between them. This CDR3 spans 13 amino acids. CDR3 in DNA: TGTGCCAGCAGTTACTCGATCAACAGGGGCTACACCTTC. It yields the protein CASSYSINRGYTF.

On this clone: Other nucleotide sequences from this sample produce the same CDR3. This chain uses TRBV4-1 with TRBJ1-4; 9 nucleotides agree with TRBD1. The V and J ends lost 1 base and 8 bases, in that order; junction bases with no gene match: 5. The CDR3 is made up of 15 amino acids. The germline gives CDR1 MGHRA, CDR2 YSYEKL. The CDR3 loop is CASSQAGTGYEKLFF. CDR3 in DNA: TGCGCCAGCAGCCAAGCCGGGACAGGGTACGAAAAACTGTTTTTT.

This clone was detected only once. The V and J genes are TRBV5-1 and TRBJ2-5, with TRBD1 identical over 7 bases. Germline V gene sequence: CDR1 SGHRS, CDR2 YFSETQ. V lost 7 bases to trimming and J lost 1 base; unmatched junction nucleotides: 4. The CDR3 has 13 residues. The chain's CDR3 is CASRQGPQETQYF. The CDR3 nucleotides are TGCGCCAGCCGACAGGGACCCCAAGAGACCCAGTACTTC.

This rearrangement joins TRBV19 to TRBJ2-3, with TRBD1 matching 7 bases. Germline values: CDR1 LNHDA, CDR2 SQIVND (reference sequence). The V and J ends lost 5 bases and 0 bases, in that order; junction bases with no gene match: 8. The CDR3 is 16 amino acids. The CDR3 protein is CASSVTGHLSTDTQYF. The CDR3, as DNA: TGTGCCAGTAGTGTGACAGGGCATCTAAGCACAGATACGCAGTATTTT.

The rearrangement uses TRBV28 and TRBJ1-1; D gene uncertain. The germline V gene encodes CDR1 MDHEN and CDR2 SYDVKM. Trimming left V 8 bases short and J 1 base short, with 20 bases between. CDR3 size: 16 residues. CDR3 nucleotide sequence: TGTGCCAGCCCCCCGGGTCCTGCGGAGAAGAACACTGAAGCTTTCTTT. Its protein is CASPPGPAEKNTEAFF.

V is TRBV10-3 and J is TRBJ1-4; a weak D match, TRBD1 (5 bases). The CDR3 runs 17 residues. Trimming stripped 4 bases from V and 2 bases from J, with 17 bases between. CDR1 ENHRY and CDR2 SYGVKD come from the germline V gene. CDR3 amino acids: CAISAGPGRSTNEKLFF. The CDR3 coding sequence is TGTGCCATCAGTGCAGGGCCAGGGAGGTCGACTAATGAAAAACTGTTTTTT.

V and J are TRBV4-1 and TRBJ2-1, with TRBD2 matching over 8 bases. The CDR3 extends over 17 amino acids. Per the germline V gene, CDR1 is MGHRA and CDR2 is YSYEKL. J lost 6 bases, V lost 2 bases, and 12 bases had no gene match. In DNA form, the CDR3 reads TGCGCCAGCAGCCAATTAACGGGGGGGCGCAGGGTCAATGAGCAGTTCTTC. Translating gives CASSQLTGGRRVNEQFF.

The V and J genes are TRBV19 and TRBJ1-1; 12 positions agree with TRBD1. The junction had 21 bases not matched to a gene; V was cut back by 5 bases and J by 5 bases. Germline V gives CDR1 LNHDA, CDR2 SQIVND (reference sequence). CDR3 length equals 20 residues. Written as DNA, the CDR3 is TGTGCCAGTAGTCTTCACACTAGGTTACGGGGACAGGGGGCGCGGACTGAAGCTTTCTTT. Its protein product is CASSLHTRLRGQGARTEAFF.

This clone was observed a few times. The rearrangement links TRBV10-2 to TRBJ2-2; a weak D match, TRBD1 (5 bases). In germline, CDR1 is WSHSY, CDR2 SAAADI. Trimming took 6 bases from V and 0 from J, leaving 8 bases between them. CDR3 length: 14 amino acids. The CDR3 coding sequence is TGCGCCAGCAGGGACACCGCGAACACCGGGGAGCTGTTTTTT. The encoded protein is CASRDTANTGELFF.

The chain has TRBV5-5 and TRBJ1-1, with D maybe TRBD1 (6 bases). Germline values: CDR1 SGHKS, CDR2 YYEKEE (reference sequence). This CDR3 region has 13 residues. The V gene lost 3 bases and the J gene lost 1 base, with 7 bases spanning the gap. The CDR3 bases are TGTGCCAGCAGCTGGGGACAGAACACTGAAGCTTTCTTT. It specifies CASSWGQNTEAFF.

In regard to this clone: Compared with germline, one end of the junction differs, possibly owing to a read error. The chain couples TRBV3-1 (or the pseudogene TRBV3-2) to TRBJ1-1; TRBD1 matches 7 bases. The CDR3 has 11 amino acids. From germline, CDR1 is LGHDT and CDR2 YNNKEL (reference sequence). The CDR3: CASSQGRRGAF. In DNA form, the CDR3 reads TGTGCCAGCAGCCAGGGTCGCAGGGGGGCCTTT.

The CDR3 coding sequence is TGTGCCAGCAGTGAGGCCGGGGACTATGGCTACACCTTC. Translated, it gives CASSEAGDYGYTF. The chain joins TRBV6-1 to TRBJ1-2; D uncertain. V dropped 3 bases and J dropped 3 bases, with 8 bases sitting between them. The CDR3 length is 13 residues. Germline CDR1 is MNHNS and CDR2 is SASEGT.

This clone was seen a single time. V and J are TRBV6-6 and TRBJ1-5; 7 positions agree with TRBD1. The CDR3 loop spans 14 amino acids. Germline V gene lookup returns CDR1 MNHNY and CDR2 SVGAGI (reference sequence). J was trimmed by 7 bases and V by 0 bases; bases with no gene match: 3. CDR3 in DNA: TGTGCCAGCAGTTACTCGCAGGGGGAACAGCCCCAGCATTTT. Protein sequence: CASSYSQGEQPQHF.

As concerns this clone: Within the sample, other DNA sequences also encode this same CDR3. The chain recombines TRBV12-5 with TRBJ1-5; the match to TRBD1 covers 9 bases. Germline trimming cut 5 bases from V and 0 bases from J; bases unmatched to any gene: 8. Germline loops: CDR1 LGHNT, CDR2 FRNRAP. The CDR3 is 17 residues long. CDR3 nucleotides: TGTGCTAGTGGTCCGGGACAGGGAGCTTATAGCAATCAGCCCCAGCATTTT. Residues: CASGPGQGAYSNQPQHF.

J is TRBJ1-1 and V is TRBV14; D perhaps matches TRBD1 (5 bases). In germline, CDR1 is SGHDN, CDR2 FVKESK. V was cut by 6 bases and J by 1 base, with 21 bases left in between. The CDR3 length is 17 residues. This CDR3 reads CASSFHPTYDRNTEAFF. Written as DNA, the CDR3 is TGTGCCAGCAGTTTCCACCCTACTTATGACAGGAACACTGAAGCTTTCTTT.

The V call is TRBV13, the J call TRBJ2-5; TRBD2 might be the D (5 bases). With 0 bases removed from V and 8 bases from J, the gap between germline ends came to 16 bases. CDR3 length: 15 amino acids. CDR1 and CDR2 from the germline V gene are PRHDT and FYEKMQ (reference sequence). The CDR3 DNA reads TGTGCCAGCAGCTTAGGGTCCGGCGGGCGAGCTACCCAGTACTTC. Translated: CASSLGSGGRATQYF.

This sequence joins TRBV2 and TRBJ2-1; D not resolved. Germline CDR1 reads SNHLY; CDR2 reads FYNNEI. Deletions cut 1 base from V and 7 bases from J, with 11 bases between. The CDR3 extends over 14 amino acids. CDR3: CASSEGYGRNEQFF. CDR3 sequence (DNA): TGTGCCAGCAGTGAAGGGTATGGCCGAAATGAGCAGTTCTTC.

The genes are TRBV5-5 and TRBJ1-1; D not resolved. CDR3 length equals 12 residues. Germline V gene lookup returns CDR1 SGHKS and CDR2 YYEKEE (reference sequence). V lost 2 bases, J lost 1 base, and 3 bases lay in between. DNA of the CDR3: TGTGCCAGCAGCTTTCAGAACACTGAAGCTTTCTTT. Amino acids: CASSFQNTEAFF.